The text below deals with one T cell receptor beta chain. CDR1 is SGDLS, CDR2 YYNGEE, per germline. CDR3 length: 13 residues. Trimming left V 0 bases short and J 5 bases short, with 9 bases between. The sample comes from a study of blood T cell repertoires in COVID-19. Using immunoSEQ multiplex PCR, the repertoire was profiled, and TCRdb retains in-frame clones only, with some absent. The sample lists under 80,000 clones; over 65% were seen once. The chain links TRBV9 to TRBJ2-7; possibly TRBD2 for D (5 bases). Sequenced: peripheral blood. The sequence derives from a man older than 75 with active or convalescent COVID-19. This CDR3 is CASSVVAGHEQYF. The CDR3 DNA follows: TGTGCCAGCAGCGTAGTTGCGGGCCACGAGCAGTACTTC.